This T cell receptor (beta chain) came from a study of OX40 agonist ivuxolimab in advanced cancers. Points from the study as a whole: Dosing at 0.1 to 3.0 mg/kg was accompanied by clonal expansion of CD4+ and CD8+ blood T cells by week 6. Some patients who did not respond also had low normalized T-cell clonal expansion. The average count of expanded clones was higher among CD8+ T cells than among CD4+.

At cycle 4 day 1, cycle 7 day 1, and baseline, blood was sampled. Method: immunoSEQ multiplex PCR; TCRdb's copy keeps in-frame clones and lacks some. The repertoire includes fewer than 40,000 clones, 65% to 80% of them detected once, and 7.5% to 10% sits in the top ten. The CDR3 loop spans 13 amino acids. The germline CDR1 and CDR2 sequences are SGHTA and FQGTGA. Trimming left V 5 bases short and J 5 bases short, with 12 bases between. In regard to this clone: Its specificity is not known.

The rearrangement joins TRBV7-3 to TRBJ2-5, with D perhaps matching TRBD2 (6 bases). The TCR comes from an adult with an advanced solid tumor such as melanoma, head and neck, liver or kidney cancer. The specimen was CD4+ or CD8+ T cells sorted from blood, collected in a trial of the OX40 agonist ivuxolimab. CDR3 sequence reads: CASSRKAGETQYF. DNA of the CDR3: TGTGCCAGCAGCCGAAAGGCGGGGGAGACCCAGTACTTC.